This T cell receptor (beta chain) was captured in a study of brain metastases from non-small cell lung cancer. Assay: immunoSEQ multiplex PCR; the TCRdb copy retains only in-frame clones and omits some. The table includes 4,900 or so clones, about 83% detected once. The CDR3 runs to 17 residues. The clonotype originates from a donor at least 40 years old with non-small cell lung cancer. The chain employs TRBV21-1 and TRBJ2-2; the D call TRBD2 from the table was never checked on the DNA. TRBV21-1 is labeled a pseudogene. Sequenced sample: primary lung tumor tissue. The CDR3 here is CASSKRQGGGTSGELFF. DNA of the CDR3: TGTGCCAGCAGCAAAAGGCAGGGCGGGGGGACTTCCGGGGAGCTGTTTTTT.